This T cell receptor (beta chain) was profiled in a study of identical twins. General observations from the study: Cord blood beta clonotypes that were abundant carried fewer insertions, and memory repertoires showed no such trend.

This CDR3 contains 15 residues. Germline CDR1 is DFQATT and CDR2 is SNEGSKA (reference sequence). V lost 3 bases and J lost 1; bases outside the gene matches: 5. A single record per CDR3 protein comes from TCRdb applying MiXCR to the 5' RACE reads. The sample lists under 300,000 distinct CDR3 sequences, 5.5% to 7.5% occurring once. As for this clonotype: Its antigen is currently unknown.

In addition, the sample was reused for a study of T cells expressing NK-cell markers. This second study says: HCMV serostatus: seven of eight sequenced donors positive, one negative.

Specimen: CD8+ T cells sorted from blood. The chain has TRBV20-1 and TRBJ2-3, with 9 positions matching TRBD1. The clonotype comes from a woman aged 18-29 years in good health. The CDR3 is CSARGQGEGTDTQYF. CDR3 coding DNA: TGCAGTGCTAGGGGACAGGGAGAAGGCACAGATACGCAGTATTTT.